This T cell receptor beta chain was sequenced in a study of graft-versus-host responses after intestinal transplantation (dated by TCRdb to about 2021). Context from the whole study: Multivisceral, liver-intestinal, or isolated intestinal transplants were received by the recipients. All recipients received anti-thymocyte globulin induction followed by maintenance tacrolimus and steroids for around three years. Bulk TCR-beta CDR3 sequencing was used to track graft-versus-host and host-versus-graft alloreactive T cell clones in the graft, circulation and bone marrow after intestinal transplantation. Alloreactive clones were identified by sequencing pre-transplant mixed lymphocyte reaction products and comparing them with unstimulated pre-transplant donor and recipient T cells. The cohort enrolled about two dozen intestinal transplant recipients, one of whom was a retransplant, and a few patients without pretransplant specimens were excluded. A peak of at least 4% donor T cells among recipient peripheral blood mononuclear cells was the definition used for donor T cell macrochimerism. Instead of going to the commercial service, samples from a few later patients were sequenced in-house on an Illumina MiSeq and processed with MiXCR. Broader findings and caveats from the paper: In the allografts of patients with donor T cell macrochimerism, GvH to HvG T cell clonal ratios were high. Early after transplant, peak levels of circulating GvH clones were associated with declines in HvG clones. GvH clones were detected in recipient bone marrow, and some appeared earlier in ileal mucosa or blood, consistent with an intestinal mucosal origin. Conclusions were limited by the relatively low number and heterogeneity of intestinal transplant patients.

CDR3 length: 16 amino acids, cysteine to phenylalanine. Just the 48-base CDR3 DNA is kept, in frame starting at base 1. CDR1 and CDR2, per the germline V gene (reference sequence), are SGHNT and YYREEE. On this clone itself: No antigen is known for it. There are no base qualities to consult, and no much larger clone falls within one base.

The library was obtained by the immunoSEQ multiplex PCR assay. For most patients, genomic DNA was isolated with the Qiagen DNeasy Blood and Tissue Kit and sent frozen to Adaptive Biotechnologies for TCR sequencing. High-throughput TCR-beta CDR3 sequencing of genomic DNA from most patients was performed by Adaptive Biotechnologies. The original pipeline was this. Adaptive's ImmunoSEQ software supplied the TCR sequencing data for more than 15 patients, while MiXCR and VDJtools were used to process three other patients. To correct CD4 versus CD8 sorting errors, any sequence found in both subsets at a frequency ratio below 5:1 was removed. CDR3 nucleotide sequences shared between donor and recipient were removed because their origin could not be assigned. To be classed as alloreactive, a clone needed at least 2-fold expansion over unstimulated cells and a minimum CFSE-low frequency of 0.002% (template counts) or 0.001% (read counts). Mappable clones were those detected in sequenced pre-transplant spleen, lymph node, or MLR CFSE-low populations of the donor or recipient. Cumulative frequency of alloreactive clones was calculated as a percentage of all sequences weighted by copy number. TCRdb took over this immuneACCESS table, retaining in-frame rearrangements with V and J assigned. Such tables are incomplete; in checked studies, under half of the missing clones stem from an unresolved V gene, and the remainder is unexplained. V and J calls and clone size follow that table, whereas D and trimming were derived from the DNA. For this sample there are 85,000 to 100,000 clones; around 90% appear just once. Over 0.055% of the sample is in the top ten clones.

Read against the paper, the sample's time point label means: cells obtained before transplantation from donor or recipient. CD3+CD4+ and CD3+CD8+ populations were FACS-sorted from unstimulated pre-transplant donor and recipient cells taken from spleen or lymph nodes. Sequenced material: unstimulated CD8+ T cells sorted from spleen or lymph node cells, taken before transplant. The receptor comes from a human donor who was the organ donor for an intestinal transplant. This receptor chain uses TRBV5-4 and TRBJ2-7, and TRBD1 aligns with 7 junction nucleotides. The DNA end is more similar to TRBJ2-1, so the J call may be wrong. The CDR3 reads as follows: CASSTRTGPLYNEQFF. The nucleotide sequence is TGTGCCAGCAGCACCAGGACAGGTCCTTTGTACAATGAGCAGTTCTTC.